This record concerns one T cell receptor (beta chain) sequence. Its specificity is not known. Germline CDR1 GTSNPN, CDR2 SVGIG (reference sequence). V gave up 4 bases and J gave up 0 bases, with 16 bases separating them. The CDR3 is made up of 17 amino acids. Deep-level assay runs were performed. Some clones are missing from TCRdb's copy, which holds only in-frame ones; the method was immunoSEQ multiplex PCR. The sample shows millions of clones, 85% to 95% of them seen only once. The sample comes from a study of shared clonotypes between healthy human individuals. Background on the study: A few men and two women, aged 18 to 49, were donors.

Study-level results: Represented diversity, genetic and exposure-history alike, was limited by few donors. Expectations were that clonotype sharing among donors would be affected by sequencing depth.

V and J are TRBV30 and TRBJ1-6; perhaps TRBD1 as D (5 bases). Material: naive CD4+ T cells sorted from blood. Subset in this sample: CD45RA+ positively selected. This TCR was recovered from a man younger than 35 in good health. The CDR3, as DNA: TGTGCCTGGACCCGGGACTCAACGAGCTCCTATAATTCACCCCTCCACTTT. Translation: CAWTRDSTSSYNSPLHF.